Presented here are 26 T cell receptor beta chains from one specimen sequenced in a study of blood T cells in healthy people across ages. Alongside a J-beta primer mix, a sample-barcoded 5' primer served in a second PCR lasting about 6 to 12 cycles. One entry per CDR3 protein, called by TCRdb with MiXCR from the 5' RACE reads. The sample includes fewer than 1,000,000 distinct CDR3 sequences, about 42% of them seen just once. Sequenced input: blood. The origin of the receptors is a man aged 55 to 70 in good health.

A few counts support this clonotype. The chain employs TRBV12-3 or TRBV12-4 and TRBJ1-2, with 8 positions matching TRBD1. The V segment lost 6 bases and the J segment 7 bases; nucleotides outside the gene matches: 10. CDR3 length: 14 residues. This CDR3 reads CASRLGQGRVGYTF. CDR3 nucleotides: TGTGCCAGCAGACTCGGACAGGGTAGAGTTGGCTACACCTTC.

In this sample, this clonotype turned up a few times. The chain has TRBV6-1 and TRBJ1-4; D remains ambiguous. The V gene lost 5 bases and the J gene lost 0 bases, with 16 bases spanning the gap. Germline values: CDR1 MNHNS, CDR2 SASEGT. This CDR3 is 17 amino acids long. The CDR3 DNA reads TGTGCCAGCAGTATTCCTTGGGATGCCTCAACTAATGAAAAACTGTTTTTT. Translated: CASSIPWDASTNEKLFF.

Regarding this clonotype: A much larger clone differs by one base, so this may be a read error. CDR3: CASSSNPSGNEQYF. CDR3 nucleotide sequence: TGTGCCAGCAGTAGCAACCCTAGTGGTAATGAGCAGTACTTC. The rearrangement links TRBV7-2 to TRBJ2-7; D unclear. V dropped 6 bases and J dropped 7 bases, with 19 bases sitting between them. The CDR3 is 14 amino acids. Germline values: CDR1 SGHTA, CDR2 FQGNSA.

The chain employs TRBV20-1 and TRBJ1-2, with TRBD1 identical over 7 bases. The CDR3 sequence is 14 residues long. J was trimmed by 5 bases and V by 1 base; bases with no gene match: 7. CDR1 is DFQATT, CDR2 SNEGSKA, per germline (reference sequence). The CDR3 nucleotides are TGCAGTGCTAGAGGGGAACAGGGGATTTATGGCTACACCTTC. Amino acids: CSARGEQGIYGYTF.

This chain uses TRBV7-9 with TRBJ2-1; D possibly matches TRBD1 or TRBD2 (5 bases each). This CDR3 contains 15 residues. From germline, CDR1 is SEHNR and CDR2 FQNEAQ (reference sequence). V was shortened by 7 bases and J by 8 bases, with 21 bases between the two germline ends. For the CDR3, the DNA is TGTGCCAGCAACTTGGGGACCTCTTCAGTCGATGAGCAGTTCTTC. Translating it yields CASNLGTSSVDEQFF.

The V gene is TRBV12-3 or TRBV12-4, the J gene TRBJ2-3; 13 bases match TRBD2. The CDR3 loop spans 15 amino acids. J lost 4 bases, V lost 4 bases, and 2 bases had no gene match. The CDR3 DNA reads as TGTGCCAGCAGTTGGACTAGCGGGGGATCAGATACGCAGTATTTT. This translates into CASSWTSGGSDTQYF.

This clonotype was seen a handful of times. The V call is TRBV2, the J call TRBJ2-1; D is uncertain. V lost 4 bases and J 5 bases, leaving 6 bases between the germline ends. The germline V gene has CDR1 SNHLY and CDR2 FYNNEI. This CDR3 spans 12 amino acids. CDR3 nucleotides: TGTGCCAGCAGTGTGGGTGACAATGAGCAGTTCTTC. Residues: CASSVGDNEQFF.

This chain links TRBV4-3 with TRBJ1-2; TRBD1 might be the D (5 bases). V lost 0 bases and J 3 bases, leaving 17 bases between the germline ends. CDR3 size: 17 residues. Germline CDR1 LGHNA, CDR2 YSLEER. In DNA form, the CDR3 reads TGCGCCAGCAGCCAAGACTTGGGGCAGCCAGGTTACTATGGCTACACCTTC. Its protein is CASSQDLGQPGYYGYTF.

The V gene is TRBV6-5, the J gene TRBJ2-3, with D maybe TRBD1 (5 bases). CDR3 length: 14 amino acids. V gave up 8 bases and J gave up 2 bases, with 14 bases separating them. Per germline, CDR1 MNHEY and CDR2 SVGAGI. CDR3 sequence: CASGPGPLTDTQYF. In DNA form, the CDR3 reads TGTGCCAGCGGCCCAGGGCCACTCACAGATACGCAGTATTTT.

The genes are TRBV7-3 and TRBJ2-3; D unclear. Germline CDR1 is SGHTA and CDR2 is FQGTGA. The CDR3 extends over 16 amino acids. V dropped 5 bases and J dropped 4 bases, with 19 bases sitting between them. As DNA, the CDR3 is TGTGCCAGCAGCCCCCACCTCGCCTCTAGGGCAGATACGCAGTATTTT. Its protein is CASSPHLASRADTQYF.

This chain uses TRBV5-1 with TRBJ2-1; a weak D match, TRBD1 (5 bases). Per germline, CDR1 SGHRS and CDR2 YFSETQ. V lost 3 bases and J lost 6, with 19 bases in between. This CDR3 is 16 amino acids long. CDR3 residues: CASSSSSLGPGNEQFF. CDR3 bases: TGCGCCAGCAGCTCCTCGAGCTTGGGGCCCGGCAATGAGCAGTTCTTC.

A few counts support this clonotype. The chain uses TRBV9 and TRBJ1-5; unclear D gene. The CDR3 has 14 residues. Germline lookup yields CDR1 SGDLS and CDR2 YYNGEE. V dropped 0 bases and J dropped 2 bases, with 6 bases sitting between them. The DNA of the CDR3 is TGTGCCAGCAGCGTAGCTGGTGGCAATCAGCCCCAGCATTTT. It encodes CASSVAGGNQPQHF.

This clonotype was detected a few times. The chain employs TRBV5-1 and TRBJ1-1; 8 bases line up with TRBD1. The CDR3 length is 15 residues. Germline V lookup: CDR1 SGHRS, CDR2 YFSETQ. V lost 4 bases and J lost 5; bases outside the gene matches: 10. As DNA, the CDR3 is TGCGCCAGCAGCCGGACAGGGTTAATTGCGACTGAAGCTTTCTTT. It is translated as CASSRTGLIATEAFF.

The chain recombines TRBV5-5 with TRBJ1-2; D uncertain. The V end was cut by 3 bases, the J end by 8 bases, with 11 bases between. In germline, CDR1 is SGHKS, CDR2 YYEKEE (reference sequence). The CDR3 is 12 amino acids. The CDR3 DNA sequence: TGTGCCAGCAGCTCAAATTCGGGGGGCTACACCTTC. Translation: CASSSNSGGYTF.

As DNA, the CDR3 is TGTGCCAGCACCGCTAGAAGCTCCTACAATGAGCAGTTCTTC. The encoded protein is CASTARSSYNEQFF. The chain links TRBV11-2 to TRBJ2-1; D gene uncertain. The germline V and J ends were trimmed by 7 bases and 0 bases, with 10 bases remaining between them. Germline V gene sequence: CDR1 SGHAT, CDR2 FQNNGV. The CDR3 loop spans 14 amino acids.

This chain joins TRBV4-3 and TRBJ2-1, with TRBD2 matching 10 bases. The CDR3 spans 15 residues. Germline CDR1 LGHNA, CDR2 YSLEER. With 9 bases clipped from V and 1 base from J, the junction kept 6 bases outside the gene matches. The CDR3 DNA is TGCGCCAGGCAATCTAGCGGGGGATCCTACAATGAGCAGTTCTTC. This translates into CARQSSGGSYNEQFF.

The rearrangement joins TRBV7-2 to TRBJ1-2; TRBD1 matches at 8 bases. Germline V gene sequence: CDR1 SGHTA, CDR2 FQGNSA. V lost 2 bases, J lost 5 bases, and 10 bases stayed unmatched. The CDR3 covers 16 residues. CDR3 in amino acids: CASSLSQDRATYGYTF. The CDR3, as DNA: TGTGCCAGCAGCTTATCCCAGGACAGGGCCACTTATGGCTACACCTTC.

This clonotype appeared many times. The V and J genes are TRBV4-3 and TRBJ2-7, with D possibly being TRBD1 (5 bases). Trimming removed 0 bases at V and 2 bases at J, with 11 bases between. This CDR3 comprises 15 residues. Germline V CDR1 and CDR2: LGHNA, YSLEER. DNA of the CDR3: TGCGCCAGCAGCCAAGATTCAGGGCTCCCCTACGAGCAGTACTTC. As protein: CASSQDSGLPYEQYF.

This clonotype was seen just once. The chain employs TRBV5-1 and TRBJ2-7; possibly TRBD1 or TRBD2 for D (5 bases each). Trimming cost V 1 base and J 6 bases, with 17 bases left between them. Germline CDR1 and CDR2: SGHRS and YFSETQ. The CDR3 length is 15 residues. The CDR3 DNA is TGCGCCAGCAGCTTGTCCCTTGGGGCAGGGACCGAGCAGTACTTC. This gives the protein CASSLSLGAGTEQYF.

The chain employs TRBV12-3 or TRBV12-4 and TRBJ1-2, with 7 nucleotides matching TRBD1. CDR3 length: 18 amino acids. The junction had 17 bases not matched to a gene; V was cut back by 5 bases and J by 2 bases. This CDR3 reads CASSRGAYFGQENYGYTF. CDR3 DNA sequence: TGTGCCAGCAGTCGTGGGGCCTACTTCGGACAGGAAAACTATGGCTACACCTTC.

This clonotype was picked up one time. The chain combines TRBV20-1 with TRBJ2-5; a weak D match, TRBD2 (6 bases). Trimming removed 3 bases from V and 11 bases from J, with 22 bases in between. This CDR3 has 14 residues. The germline V gene has CDR1 DFQATT and CDR2 SNEGSKA (reference sequence). The CDR3 region is CSASRDEAGGEQYF. The CDR3 DNA sequence: TGCAGTGCTAGCCGGGACGAGGCCGGAGGGGAGCAGTACTTC.

There are a few counts of this clonotype. The rearrangement links TRBV4-3 to TRBJ2-5; perhaps TRBD2 as D (7 bases). V was cut by 4 bases and J by 9 bases, with 18 bases left in between. Per the germline V gene, CDR1 is LGHNA and CDR2 is YSLEER. CDR3 length: 14 residues. This CDR3 reads CASSREGGAVAQYF. CDR3 in DNA: TGCGCCAGCAGCCGCGAAGGGGGGGCAGTGGCCCAGTACTTC.

The V and J genes are TRBV12-3 or TRBV12-4 and TRBJ1-4; TRBD1 is a possible D gene (5 bases). With 2 bases removed from V and 10 bases from J, the gap between germline ends came to 17 bases. This CDR3 has 15 residues. This chain's CDR3 is CASSLMGPTYGKLFF. The CDR3 nucleotides read TGTGCCAGCAGTTTAATGGGGCCCACGTATGGAAAACTGTTTTTT.

CDR3 residues: CAWTKDRGQPQHF. For the CDR3, the DNA is TGTGCCTGGACCAAAGACAGGGGTCAGCCCCAGCATTTT. The chain joins TRBV30 to TRBJ1-5; 8 nucleotides match TRBD1. Germline CDR1 reads GTSNPN; CDR2 reads SVGIG (reference sequence). The CDR3 is 13 amino acids. V was clipped by 4 bases and J by 6 bases; unmatched bases: 5.

Note on this clonotype: The germline gene is not matched at one end of the junction; a read error may be the cause. The V call is TRBV2, the J call TRBJ2-1; D gene uncertain. Germline CDR1 and CDR2: SNHLY and FYNNEI. This CDR3 comprises 16 residues. The CDR3 region has the DNA TGTGCCAGCAGTGAGGTGGTGCTGACCTTAAACAATGAACAGTTCTTC. This translates into CASSEVVLTLNNEQFF.

A few counts support this clonotype. The CDR3 DNA sequence: TGTGCCAGCAGTGAACATGGCAGGGATCAGCCCCAGCATTTT. It is translated as CASSEHGRDQPQHF. The chain links TRBV6-1 to TRBJ1-5; D is possibly TRBD1 (5 bases). Germline CDR1 and CDR2: MNHNS and SASEGT. CDR3 size: 14 residues. With 2 bases removed from V and 5 bases from J, the gap between germline ends came to 10 bases.